This is a list of T cell receptor beta chains from one sample in a study of human T cells and chemical hapten exposure. From the RACE reads, TCRdb called clonotypes with MiXCR, one entry per CDR3 protein. Here the sample spans 30,000 to 40,000 distinct CDR3 sequences, 9.5% to 15% being singletons. Sample: whole blood, taken in connection with sensitization to the hapten diphenylcyclopropenone (DPC). The source of these receptors is a middle-aged woman with alopecia areata. Some clones in this sample may be carry-over from other donors' samples. Each CDR3 is given with its conserved first and last residue. Fields, in order: D gene, V gene, clone size, J gene, CDR3 protein, CDR3 DNA. D genes are given only for firm matches. Clone size, where shown, is once, few, many, or a class for clones that have expanded.

TRBD1	TRBV28	.	TRBJ2-3	CASSPPGQGTDTQYF	TGTGCCAGCAGTCCGCCGGGACAGGGGACAGATACGCAGTATTTT
TRBD1	TRBV6-5	many	TRBJ2-7	CASSHPPGTGVPEQYF	TGTGCCAGCAGTCACCCCCCCGGGACAGGGGTCCCCGAGCAGTACTTC
.	TRBV29-1	many	TRBJ1-1	CSVDSGGLAFF	TGCAGCGTTGATTCGGGGGGCCTGGCTTTCTTT
.	TRBV18	many	TRBJ2-1	CASSRTDGLYNEQFF	TGTGCCAGCTCCAGAACCGACGGACTATACAATGAGCAGTTCTTC
.	TRBV5-1	many	TRBJ1-2	CASSPEGFGYTF	TGCGCCAGCAGCCCGGAGGGGTTTGGCTACACCTTC
.	TRBV28	many	TRBJ2-7	CASSLTASKHNEQYF	TGTGCCAGCAGTTTAACGGCTAGTAAACATAACGAGCAGTACTTC
.	TRBV2	.	TRBJ2-1	CASRPGWNEQFF	TGTGCCAGCCGCCCGGGTTGGAATGAGCAGTTCTTC
.	TRBV7-8	.	TRBJ2-3	CASSLKYTQYF	TGTGCCAGCAGCTTAAAATATACGCAGTATTTT
.	TRBV2	many	TRBJ2-1	CASCQAGLVYNEQFF	TGTGCCAGCTGCCAAGCGGGCCTCGTCTACAATGAGCAGTTCTTC
.	TRBV7-9	few	TRBJ1-5	CASSVGEQPQHF	TGTGCCAGCAGCGTGGGAGAACAGCCCCAGCATTTT
TRBD2	TRBV28	many	TRBJ2-2	CASSSSGANTGELFF	TGTGCCAGCAGTTCTAGCGGGGCGAACACCGGGGAGCTGTTTTTT
.	TRBV29-1	few	TRBJ1-2	CSVESGGYGYTF	TGCAGCGTTGAGTCAGGCGGATATGGCTACACCTTC
.	TRBV7-9	many	TRBJ2-4	CASSLALRGTAKNIQYF	TGTGCCAGCAGCTTAGCGCTTCGGGGGACAGCCAAAAACATTCAGTACTTC
TRBD2	TRBV4-3	many	TRBJ2-1	CASAPQRGIKNEQFF	TGCGCCAGCGCGCCCCAGCGGGGCATCAAAAATGAGCAGTTCTTC
.	TRBV2	many	TRBJ2-6	CASSEDGRANVLTF	TGTGCCAGCAGTGAAGACGGCAGGGCCAACGTCCTGACTTTC
.	TRBV12-3/TRBV12-4	many	TRBJ2-1	CASSYWDNEQFF	TGTGCCAGCAGTTATTGGGACAATGAGCAGTTCTTC
TRBD1	TRBV27	few	TRBJ2-7	CASSSTGTGAFF	TGTGCCAGCAGTTCCACCGGGACAGGGGCCTTCTTC
.	TRBV10-2	few	TRBJ2-3	CAFRDSAYDTQYF	TGCGCCTTCCGGGACTCAGCCTACGATACGCAGTATTTT
.	TRBV10-3	few	TRBJ1-3	CATTEQGNTIYF	TGTGCCACCACCGAACAGGGAAACACCATATATTTT
.	TRBV29-1	.	TRBJ1-5	CSVGEPNQPQHF	TGCAGCGTTGGGGAACCCAATCAGCCCCAGCATTTT
.	TRBV9	few	TRBJ2-1	CASSEDNEQFF	TGTGCCAGCAGCGAGGACAATGAGCAGTTCTTC
TRBD1	TRBV2	.	TRBJ2-6	CASTPDRESGANVLTF	TGTGCCAGCACCCCTGACAGGGAATCTGGGGCCAACGTCCTGACTTTC
.	TRBV27	many	TRBJ1-1	CASSPPRRTEAFF	TGTGCCAGCAGTCCGCCCCGGCGGACTGAAGCTTTCTTT
TRBD1	TRBV24-1	.	TRBJ1-4	CATSDHPTGTGNEKLFF	TGTGCCACCAGTGACCACCCTACCGGGACAGGGAATGAAAAACTGTTTTTT
TRBD1	TRBV20-1	many	TRBJ1-2	CSARGGNRGNYGYTF	TGCAGTGCTAGAGGCGGGAACAGGGGGAACTATGGCTACACCTTC
.	TRBV28	.	TRBJ2-7	CASSFWAGTRPGEQYF	TGTGCCAGCAGTTTCTGGGCCGGCACACGGCCTGGCGAGCAGTACTTC
.	TRBV10-3	.	TRBJ1-6	CAISDDGRSPLHF	TGTGCCATCAGTGACGATGGGCGTTCACCCCTCCACTTT
.	TRBV4-1	few	TRBJ2-1	CASSHPTRSNEQFF	TGCGCCAGCAGCCACCCCACAAGGAGTAATGAGCAGTTCTTC
.	TRBV20-1	many	TRBJ1-1	CSATPQGREAFF	TGCAGTGCTACCCCTCAGGGGCGTGAAGCTTTCTTT
TRBD1	TRBV29-1	.	TRBJ1-6	CSRYRGRTSPLHF	TGCAGCCGATACAGGGGGCGAACTTCACCCCTCCACTTT
.	TRBV7-6	many	TRBJ1-1	CASSLSRAENTEAFF	TGTGCCAGCAGCTTATCCCGGGCGGAGAACACTGAAGCTTTCTTT
.	TRBV28	few	TRBJ2-1	CATYRDIYNEQFF	TGTGCCACCTACCGGGACATCTACAATGAGCAGTTCTTC
TRBD2	TRBV28	.	TRBJ2-2	CASSSTLAGVTGELFF	TGTGCCAGCAGTTCCACACTAGCGGGAGTTACCGGGGAGCTGTTTTTT
.	TRBV10-3	.	TRBJ1-3	CASSKPGMDTIYF	TGTGCCAGCAGTAAACCTGGAATGGACACCATATATTTT
.	TRBV5-1	.	TRBJ1-1	CASSLAGDGNTEAFF	TGCGCCAGCAGCTTGGCGGGGGATGGGAACACTGAAGCTTTCTTT
TRBD1	TRBV27	.	TRBJ2-7	CASSPGTGGAGSEQYF	TGTGCCAGCAGTCCGGGGACAGGGGGCGCGGGGTCGGAGCAGTACTTC
TRBD1	TRBV28	few	TRBJ1-4	CATRTGGRSNEKLFF	TGTGCCACCAGGACAGGGGGCAGGTCTAATGAAAAACTGTTTTTT